A single sample is the source of the 5 T cell receptor beta chains below, sequenced in a study of Graves' ophthalmopathy and Graves' hyperthyroidism. TCR beta CDR3 regions were amplified from RNA transcripts. HTBI primers were used in a first-round RT-PCR, which preceded a second-round multiplex PCR. TCRdb processed the multiplex PCR reads anew with MiXCR; each CDR3 protein has one entry. Of approximately 210,000 distinct CDR3 sequences in the sample, 25% to 35% were seen once. Sequencing was done on a sample of peripheral blood. The receptors originated from a man in his forties or fifties with Graves' ophthalmopathy.

This clonotype was detected ten times or more. The chain uses TRBV12-3 or TRBV12-4 and TRBJ1-5, with D unresolved. V was trimmed by 5 bases and J by 5 bases, leaving 7 bases between them. The CDR3 totals 12 residues. As DNA, the CDR3 is TGTGCCAGCAGTCCCGGGCATCAGCCCCAGCATTTT. It yields the protein CASSPGHQPQHF.

This clonotype was seen repeatedly, ten times or more. The chain employs TRBV27 and TRBJ2-2; either TRBD1 or TRBD2 may fit D (5 bases each). The germline CDR1 and CDR2 sequences are MNHEY and SMNVEV (reference sequence). The CDR3 covers 13 residues. V was shortened by 3 bases and J by 7 bases, with 9 bases between the two germline ends. DNA of the CDR3: TGTGCCAGCAGTTTGAGGGGTAGCGGGGAGCTGTTTTTT. Translating it yields CASSLRGSGELFF.

This clonotype was seen repeatedly, ten times or more. The chain couples TRBV5-1 to TRBJ2-2; 7 bases are shared with TRBD2. The CDR3 totals 15 residues. V dropped 4 bases and J dropped 7; count of bases not matched to a gene: 10. Germline CDR1 is SGHRS and CDR2 is YFSETQ. The CDR3 spells CASSPTSPYSGELFF. The DNA of the CDR3 is TGCGCCAGCAGCCCGACTAGCCCTTACAGCGGGGAGCTGTTTTTT.

This clonotype was counted at least ten times. This chain uses TRBV4-1 with TRBJ2-7; no firm D call. Germline CDR1 is MGHRA and CDR2 is YSYEKL. V was shortened by 0 bases and J by 2 bases, with 14 bases between the two germline ends. This CDR3 has 16 amino acids. CDR3 in DNA: TGCGCCAGCAGCCAAGATCCACCGGGTTACGCCTACGAGCAGTACTTC. The encoded protein is CASSQDPPGYAYEQYF.

The chain is built from TRBV12-3 or TRBV12-4 and TRBJ2-5; the match to TRBD1 covers 8 bases. Trimming at V came to 5 bases and at J to 5 bases, leaving 10 bases not matched to a gene. The CDR3 length is 15 residues. In DNA, the CDR3 is TGTGCCAGCAGTCGCGGACAGGGCTTCCGGGAGACCCAGTACTTC. Residues: CASSRGQGFRETQYF.